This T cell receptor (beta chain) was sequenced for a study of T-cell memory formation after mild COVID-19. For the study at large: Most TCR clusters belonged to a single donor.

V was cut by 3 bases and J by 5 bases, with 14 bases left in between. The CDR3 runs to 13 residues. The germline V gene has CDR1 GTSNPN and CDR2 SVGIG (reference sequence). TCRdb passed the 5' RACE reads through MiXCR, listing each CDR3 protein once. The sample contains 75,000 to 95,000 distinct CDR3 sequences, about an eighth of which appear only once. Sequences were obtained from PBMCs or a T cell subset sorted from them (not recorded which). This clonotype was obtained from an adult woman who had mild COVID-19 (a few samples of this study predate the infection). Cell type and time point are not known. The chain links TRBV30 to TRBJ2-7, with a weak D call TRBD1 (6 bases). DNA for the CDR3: TGTGCCTGGAGCTCGGGACACCCGAACGAGCAGTACTTC. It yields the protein CAWSSGHPNEQYF. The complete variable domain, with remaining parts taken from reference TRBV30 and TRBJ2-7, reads SQTIHQWPATLVQPVGSPLSLECTVEGTSNPNLYWYRQAAGRGLQLLFYSVGIGQISSEVPQNLSASRPQDRQFILSSKKLLLSDSGFYLCAWSSGHPNEQYFGPGTRLTVT.